This section outlines one TCR beta chain sequence together with its context. Its matching antigen is unknown. The sample is drawn from a study of PD-1 blockade in classical Hodgkin lymphoma. Study-wide findings and caveats: It was CD4+ TCR diversity, not CD8+, that rose significantly by C4D1. Lower baseline TCR diversity marked trial partial responders and progressors. Underlying causes for the observed repertoire differences were not defined, possibly disease activity or prior therapy.

The method was immunoSEQ multiplex PCR; TCRdb's version includes in-frame clones alone and lacks a portion of them. The table lists some 24,000 clones, approximately 80% of them singletons. Germline values: CDR1 LGHNT, CDR2 FRNRAP. This CDR3 is 14 amino acids long. Trimming took 4 bases from V and 6 from J, leaving 10 bases between them. Brentuximab vedotin exposure varied among the patients, all of whom had relapsed after autologous stem cell transplantation. The study recorded best responses of complete response, partial response or progressive disease. The chain is built from TRBV12-5 and TRBJ1-6, with D possibly being TRBD1 (6 bases). The sequencing used peripheral blood mononuclear cells (PBMCs), collected at baseline. The source is a human donor with classical Hodgkin lymphoma. The DNA for the CDR3 is TGTGCTAGTGGTTCCGGGACACTTAATTCACCCCTCCACTTT. Translation: CASGSGTLNSPLHF. Filled out from reference TRBV12-5 and TRBJ1-6, the complete variable domain reads DARVTQTPRHKVTEMGQEVTMRCQPILGHNTVFWYRQTMMQGLELLAYFRNRAPLDDSGMPKDRFSAEMPDATLATLKIQPSEPRDSAVYFCASGSGTLNSPLHFGNGTRLTVT.